These 29 T cell receptor beta chains were sequenced from one sample in a study of glioma-infiltrating T cells after dendritic cell vaccination. TCRdb's copy holds only in-frame clones and misses some; the assay was immunoSEQ multiplex PCR. The sample carries roughly 85,000 clones, around 84% recorded once. The time point denotes: after dendritic cell vaccination, including at tumor progression/relapse. Sequencing used blood, obtained after dendritic cell vaccination. The origin of the receptors is a human donor with glioblastoma.

The chain combines TRBV5-5 with TRBJ1-4; possible D gene TRBD1, 6 bases. Per the germline V gene, CDR1 is SGHKS and CDR2 is YYEKEE (reference sequence). V shed 4 bases and J shed 5 bases, with 18 bases lying between them. The CDR3 length is 16 residues. CDR3: CASSNNPGQTNEKLFF. The CDR3 bases are TGTGCCAGCAGCAACAACCCGGGACAAACAAATGAAAAACTGTTTTTT.

The chain uses TRBV6-5 and TRBJ1-2, with 9 bases aligning to TRBD1. Germline values: CDR1 MNHEY, CDR2 SVGAGI. Trimming cost V 8 bases and J 7 bases; bases outside gene matches: 5. The CDR3 spans 12 residues. In DNA form, the CDR3 reads TGTGCCAGCGGGGACAGGGAGGCTGGCTACACCTTC. This sequence encodes CASGDREAGYTF.

V usage is TRBV6-1 and J usage is TRBJ2-6; TRBD1 matches at 9 bases. The CDR3 contains 17 residues. Looked up from germline, CDR1 is MNHNS and CDR2 is SASEGT. With 2 bases clipped from V and 4 bases from J, the junction kept 6 bases outside the gene matches. The CDR3 loop reads CASSEFGDRGGANVLTF. CDR3 nucleotides: TGTGCCAGCAGTGAATTTGGCGACAGGGGGGGGGCCAACGTCCTGACTTTC.

The chain joins TRBV9 to TRBJ2-3; D remains ambiguous. The CDR3 loop spans 14 amino acids. Germline lookup yields CDR1 SGDLS and CDR2 YYNGEE. Trimming left V 4 bases short and J 5 bases short, with 14 bases between. CDR3 nucleotide sequence: TGTGCCAGCAGCCCCCGGAGCACTGGAGATACGCAGTATTTT. Protein: CASSPRSTGDTQYF.

The genes are TRBV6-4 and TRBJ1-2; tentative D call: TRBD1 (6 bases). CDR3 length: 13 amino acids. Per the germline V gene, CDR1 is MRHNA and CDR2 is SNTAGT. Trimming removed 4 bases from V and 2 bases from J, with 8 bases in between. CDR3 in DNA: TGTGCCAGCAGTGCGACAGGCAACTATGGCTACACCTTC. This sequence encodes CASSATGNYGYTF.

This chain links TRBV6-6 with TRBJ2-3; 10 nucleotides line up with TRBD2. CDR3 length: 14 amino acids. The germline CDR1 and CDR2 sequences are MNHNY and SVGAGI (reference sequence). V dropped 6 bases and J dropped 1; count of bases not matched to a gene: 1. The CDR3 region is CASRGTSGTDTQYF. CDR3 coding DNA: TGTGCCAGCAGAGGGACTAGCGGCACAGATACGCAGTATTTT.

This clone was seen only once. One end of the junction fails to match germline, which may point to a read error. This rearrangement joins TRBV28 to TRBJ2-1, with D maybe TRBD2 (6 bases). Germline CDR1 and CDR2: MDHEN and SYDVKM. This CDR3 is built from 14 residues. CDR3 residues: CASSFTSSDNEQFF. Written as DNA, the CDR3 is TGTGCCAGCAGTTTCACTAGCTCCGACAATGAGCAGTTCTTC.

V and J are TRBV18 and TRBJ1-4, with 7 positions matching TRBD1. Looked up from germline, CDR1 is KGHSH and CDR2 is LQKENI. CDR3 length: 14 amino acids. The V and J ends lost 5 bases and 4 bases, in that order; junction bases with no gene match: 4. The CDR3 is CASSRQGYNEKLFF. In DNA form, the CDR3 reads TGTGCCAGCTCAAGACAGGGTTATAATGAAAAACTGTTTTTT.

This clone was found once. The J gene is TRBJ1-1, the V gene TRBV9; possible D gene TRBD1, 5 bases. Germline V CDR1 and CDR2: SGDLS, YYNGEE. This CDR3 is built from 15 residues. V was clipped by 3 bases and J by 1 base, with 13 bases between them. The CDR3 bases are TGTGCCAGCAGCGCCAATCCCGGGGGGAACACTGAAGCTTTCTTT. It translates to CASSANPGGNTEAFF.

The chain uses TRBV5-4 and TRBJ2-3; TRBD1 matches 7 bases. Germline trimming cut 7 bases from V and 2 bases from J; bases unmatched to any gene: 7. This CDR3 is 14 amino acids long. Per germline, CDR1 SGHNT and CDR2 YYREEE (reference sequence). Here the CDR3 reads CASGPGQTTDTQYF. The CDR3 DNA sequence: TGTGCCAGCGGTCCGGGACAGACCACAGATACGCAGTATTTT. Filled out from reference TRBV5-4 and TRBJ2-3, the complete variable domain reads ETGVTQSPTHLIKTRGQQVTLRCSSQSGHNTVSWYQQALGQGPQFIFQYYREEENGRGNFPPRFSGLQFPNYSSELNVNALELDDSALYLCASGPGQTTDTQYFGPGTRLTVL.

This chain uses TRBV15 with TRBJ2-1; 10 nucleotides line up with TRBD2. From germline, CDR1 is LNHNV and CDR2 YYDKDF (reference sequence). The CDR3 is 14 amino acids. V shed 9 bases and J 6 bases; nucleotides not matched to a gene: 8. This CDR3 is CATEQRGGRNEQFF. In DNA form, the CDR3 reads TGTGCCACGGAACAGCGGGGGGGTCGCAATGAGCAGTTCTTC.

The chain is built from TRBV23-1 and TRBJ2-1, with D possibly being TRBD1 (5 bases). TRBV23-1 is recorded as an ORF, its role being uncertain. Trimming pared 2 bases from V and 10 bases from J, leaving 9 bases between. The CDR3 length is 12 residues. Written as DNA, the CDR3 is TGCGCCAGCAGTCAACCAGGGAACGAGCAGTTCTTC. Its translation is CASSQPGNEQFF.

CDR3 loop: CASSGPWGGGTDTQYF. CDR3 DNA: TGTGCCAGCAGCGGACCGTGGGGCGGGGGCACAGATACGCAGTATTTT. The chain employs TRBV13 and TRBJ2-3, with a weak D call TRBD2 (6 bases). The CDR3 extends over 16 amino acids. Trimming took off 5 bases at V and 1 base at J, with 16 bases between the two ends. Germline-derived CDR1 and CDR2 are PRHDT and FYEKMQ (reference sequence).

This rearrangement joins TRBV6-5 to TRBJ2-2; D unclear. The V end was cut by 6 bases, the J end by 4 bases, with 12 bases between. Germline CDR1 reads MNHEY; CDR2 reads SVGAGI. This CDR3 has 14 residues. CDR3 DNA sequence: TGTGCCAGCAGGGCCAGGATTACCACCGGGGAGCTGTTTTTT. This translates into CASRARITTGELFF.

V is TRBV11-3 and J is TRBJ1-4; TRBD1 aligns across 9 bases. CDR3 length: 16 residues. After removal of 3 bases from V and 10 bases from J, the junction contained 12 bases not matched to a gene. Germline V gives CDR1 SGHNT, CDR2 YENEEA. CDR3 bases: TGTGCCAGCAGCTTGGATCGGGACAGGGAGAGACGAAAACTGTTTTTT. Translated, it gives CASSLDRDRERRKLFF.

This clone came up once. The gene calls are TRBV5-6 and TRBJ1-3; D not certain. Germline-derived CDR1 and CDR2 are SGHDT and YYEEEE. This CDR3 comprises 16 residues. V lost 0 bases, J lost 0 bases, and 10 bases lay in between. The CDR3 nucleotides are TGTGCCAGCAGCTTGGTCGCAGGCCACTCTGGAAACACCATATATTTT. This sequence encodes CASSLVAGHSGNTIYF.

The chain employs TRBV6-5 and TRBJ2-2; 7 bases are shared with TRBD2. Germline V gives CDR1 MNHEY, CDR2 SVGAGI. The CDR3 covers 14 residues. V lost 0 bases and J lost 8; bases outside the gene matches: 3. CDR3 protein: CASSYSGGAGELFF. The CDR3 DNA is TGTGCCAGCAGTTACTCGGGAGGGGCGGGGGAGCTGTTTTTT.

This sequence joins TRBV7-2 and TRBJ2-3; 7 nucleotides match TRBD2. Per the germline V gene, CDR1 is SGHTA and CDR2 is FQGNSA. The CDR3 is made up of 15 amino acids. V trimming: 2 bases; J trimming: 2 bases; junction bases outside the gene matches: 4. Here the CDR3 reads CASSLWEGSTDTQYF. In nucleotides, the CDR3 is TGTGCCAGCAGCTTATGGGAGGGATCCACAGATACGCAGTATTTT.

V and J are TRBV27 and TRBJ2-7; 12 positions agree with TRBD1. CDR1 is MNHEY and CDR2 is SMNVEV in the germline V gene (reference sequence). The CDR3 runs to 16 residues. Trimming took 2 bases from V and 9 from J; bases not matched to a gene: 11. CDR3 loop: CASSLNPGQGARRQYF. The CDR3 nucleotides are TGTGCCAGCAGTTTAAACCCGGGACAGGGGGCCCGGAGGCAGTACTTC.

The rearrangement uses TRBV28 and TRBJ2-2, with 8 bases that match TRBD2. With 6 bases clipped from V and 9 bases from J, the junction kept 18 bases outside the gene matches. CDR1 and CDR2 from the germline V gene are MDHEN and SYDVKM. There are 17 residues in the CDR3. CDR3 sequence: CASSTSGTSVMGRELFF. CDR3 DNA sequence: TGTGCCAGCAGCACTTCCGGGACTAGTGTTATGGGAAGGGAGCTGTTTTTT. Combining the CDR3 with reference TRBV28 and TRBJ2-2 gives the whole variable domain DVKVTQSSRYLVKRTGEKVFLECVQDMDHENMFWYRQDPGLGLRLIYFSYDVKMKEKGDIPEGYSVSREKKERFSLILESASTNQTSMYLCASSTSGTSVMGRELFFGEGSRLTVL.

V usage is TRBV25-1 and J usage is TRBJ2-7; D may be TRBD2 (5 bases). V lost 6 bases, J lost 3 bases, and 24 bases lay in between. Germline V lookup: CDR1 MGHDK, CDR2 SYGVNS. The CDR3 length is 17 residues. This CDR3 reads CASSLTPPESGLYEQYF. The CDR3, as DNA: TGTGCCAGCAGCCTAACTCCCCCGGAGAGCGGCCTCTACGAGCAGTACTTC.

The V and J genes are TRBV4-1 and TRBJ2-5; D is ambiguous. The CDR3 loop spans 15 amino acids. Germline loops: CDR1 MGHRA, CDR2 YSYEKL. V lost 0 bases, J lost 2 bases, and 10 bases lay in between. The CDR3, as DNA: TGCGCCAGCAGCCAAGAGGGCTCGAAGCAAGAGACCCAGTACTTC. It is translated as CASSQEGSKQETQYF.

This clone was detected once. The V call is TRBV7-9, the J call TRBJ1-1; D unclear. CDR3 length equals 13 residues. Germline values: CDR1 SEHNR, CDR2 FQNEAQ (reference sequence). Trimming took 3 bases from V and 0 from J, leaving 5 bases between them. CDR3 region: CASSFTVNTEAFF. The CDR3 DNA is TGTGCCAGCAGCTTCACAGTGAACACTGAAGCTTTCTTT.

This clone has more than one count but fewer than ten. The genes are TRBV27 and TRBJ2-7; 11 bases match TRBD2. The CDR3 covers 14 residues. Per germline, CDR1 MNHEY and CDR2 SMNVEV (reference sequence). The V gene end was trimmed by 7 bases and the J gene end by 3 bases; junction bases not matched to a gene: 5. The CDR3 protein is CASKGLAEVYEQYF. In DNA form, the CDR3 reads TGTGCCAGCAAGGGACTAGCGGAGGTCTACGAGCAGTACTTC.

The CDR3 here is CASREDRAINQPQHF. DNA of the CDR3: TGTGCCAGTCGCGAGGACAGGGCGATCAATCAGCCCCAGCATTTT. The V call is TRBV19, the J call TRBJ1-5; the match to TRBD1 covers 8 bases. The CDR3 totals 15 residues. The V gene end was trimmed by 8 bases and the J gene end by 3 bases; junction bases not matched to a gene: 9. Per the germline V gene, CDR1 is LNHDA and CDR2 is SQIVND (reference sequence).

The genes are TRBV7-2 and TRBJ2-5; TRBD2 aligns across 7 bases. V was pared by 1 base and J by 4 bases, with 6 bases of the junction left unmatched. Germline CDR1 is SGHTA and CDR2 is FQGNSA. The CDR3 is made up of 15 amino acids. The CDR3 DNA reads TGTGCCAGCAGCTTAGTGGGAGGGGCGAGAGAGACCCAGTACTTC. This translates into CASSLVGGARETQYF.

The chain employs TRBV7-3 and TRBJ2-1, with a possible D match to TRBD2 (6 bases). V lost 5 bases and J lost 8, with 13 bases in between. Germline V lookup: CDR1 SGHTA, CDR2 FQGTGA. This CDR3 contains 13 residues. The CDR3 sequence: CASSRRGLDEQFF. The CDR3 bases are TGTGCCAGCAGCCGACGGGGGTTGGATGAGCAGTTCTTC.

V gene TRBV5-1 combines with J gene TRBJ1-3; TRBD1 is a possible D gene (6 bases). Germline V CDR1 and CDR2: SGHRS, YFSETQ. V gave up 1 base and J gave up 2 bases, with 10 bases separating them. The CDR3 has 15 residues. The CDR3 region has the DNA TGCGCCAGCAGCTTGATGGGGGACACTGGAAACACCATATATTTT. This gives the protein CASSLMGDTGNTIYF.

This clone was recorded only once. The chain couples TRBV5-1 to TRBJ2-1; the D is unclear. There are 15 residues in the CDR3. The germline V gene has CDR1 SGHRS and CDR2 YFSETQ. V lost 0 bases and J lost 0, with 7 bases in between. CDR3 sequence (DNA): TGCGCCAGCAGCTTGGAACAGAGCTCCTACAATGAGCAGTTCTTC. Encoded protein: CASSLEQSSYNEQFF.